This T cell receptor beta chain was sequenced for a study of memory CD4+ T cells and cytomegalovirus serostatus. Single viable CD3+CD4+CD8-CD45RO+ cells were sorted as the memory CD4+ T cells. Clones were read by immunoSEQ multiplex PCR, and TCRdb kept only the in-frame ones, dropping some. This sample has about 50,000 clones; over 80% occur once, and the top ten carry around 0.4%. Germline V gives CDR1 SGHTA, CDR2 FQGTGA. V shed 5 bases and J 5 bases; nucleotides not matched to a gene: 19. The CDR3 runs to 19 residues. Sequences were obtained from memory CD4+ T cells from blood. V is TRBV7-3 and J is TRBJ1-2, with TRBD1 matching 11 bases. The clonotype comes from an adult in good health and CMV-seronegative. CDR3 region: CASSPRGGTGGPPRYGYTF. The CDR3 DNA sequence: TGTGCCAGCAGCCCCAGGGGGGGGACAGGGGGTCCCCCTCGGTATGGCTACACCTTC.